This TCR beta chain was found in a study of cytomegalovirus exposure and HLA in healthy donors. Notes on the study in general: CMV serostatus was the only immune exposure information that was available. In a later analysis, TCR beta V- and J-gene trimming showed a link to a missense DCLRE1C variant.

PCR was performed using 60 Vbeta and 13 Jbeta primers. Assay: immunoSEQ multiplex PCR; the TCRdb copy retains only in-frame clones and omits some. The table shows over 130,000 clones, with 70% to 75% occurring only once. This clone has only a few counts. The antigen is undetermined. The CDR3 consists of 11 residues. The V end lost 5 bases, the J end lost 12 bases, and 11 bases lay between the germline ends. CDR1 is SEHNR and CDR2 is FQNEAQ in the germline V gene (reference sequence). Though probably carrying unrecorded immune exposures, donors were nominally healthy at sampling. The sequence was obtained from a young woman in good health and CMV-seronegative. Source material: PBMCs. This rearrangement joins TRBV7-9 to TRBJ2-1; possibly TRBD1 for D (5 bases). The DNA for the CDR3 is TGTGCCAGCAGCCAGGGTTTTTGGCAGTTCTTC. It codes for CASSQGFWQFF.